This T cell receptor (beta chain) was identified during a study of cytomegalovirus exposure and HLA in healthy donors. The PCR had 60 Vbeta and 13 Jbeta primers. Measured with immunoSEQ multiplex PCR; TCRdb has only the in-frame clones, and not every one. The sample records about 220,000 clones, 80% to 85% being singletons. Germline V lookup: CDR1 MNHNY, CDR2 SVGAGI (reference sequence). V was pared by 6 bases and J by 3 bases, with 9 bases between. This CDR3 is built from 12 residues. The sample comprised PBMCs. This sequence was found in a boy aged 2 to 9 in good health and CMV-seronegative. This chain joins TRBV6-6 and TRBJ2-7; D is perhaps TRBD2 (5 bases). The CDR3 DNA follows: TGTGCCAGCAGCTCGGGGTACTACGAGCAGTACTTC. Its protein product is CASSSGYYEQYF.